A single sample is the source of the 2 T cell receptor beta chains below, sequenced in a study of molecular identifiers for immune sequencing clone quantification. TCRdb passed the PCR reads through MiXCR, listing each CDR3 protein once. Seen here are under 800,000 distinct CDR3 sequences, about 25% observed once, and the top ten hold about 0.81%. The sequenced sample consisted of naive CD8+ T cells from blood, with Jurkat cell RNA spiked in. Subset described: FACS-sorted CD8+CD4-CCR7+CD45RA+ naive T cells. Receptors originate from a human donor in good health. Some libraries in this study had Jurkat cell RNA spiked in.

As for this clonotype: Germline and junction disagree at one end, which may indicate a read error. The CDR3 protein is CSAPTRPHGAALYQETKYF. The DNA for the CDR3 is TGCAGTGCTCCGACCCGACCTCATGGGGCGGCCTTGTACCAAGAGACCAAGTACTTC. This chain joins TRBV20-1 and TRBJ2-5; tentatively, D is TRBD1 (5 bases). Per germline, CDR1 DFQATT and CDR2 SNEGSKA (reference sequence). This CDR3 is built from 19 residues.

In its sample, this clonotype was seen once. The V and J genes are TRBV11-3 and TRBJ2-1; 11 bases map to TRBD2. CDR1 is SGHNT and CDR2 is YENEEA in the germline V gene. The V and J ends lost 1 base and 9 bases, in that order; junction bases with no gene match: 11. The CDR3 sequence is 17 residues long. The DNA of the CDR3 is TGTGCCAGCAGCTTAGGTTCTGCCGGGACTAGCGGCATTGAGCAGTTCTTC. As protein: CASSLGSAGTSGIEQFF.